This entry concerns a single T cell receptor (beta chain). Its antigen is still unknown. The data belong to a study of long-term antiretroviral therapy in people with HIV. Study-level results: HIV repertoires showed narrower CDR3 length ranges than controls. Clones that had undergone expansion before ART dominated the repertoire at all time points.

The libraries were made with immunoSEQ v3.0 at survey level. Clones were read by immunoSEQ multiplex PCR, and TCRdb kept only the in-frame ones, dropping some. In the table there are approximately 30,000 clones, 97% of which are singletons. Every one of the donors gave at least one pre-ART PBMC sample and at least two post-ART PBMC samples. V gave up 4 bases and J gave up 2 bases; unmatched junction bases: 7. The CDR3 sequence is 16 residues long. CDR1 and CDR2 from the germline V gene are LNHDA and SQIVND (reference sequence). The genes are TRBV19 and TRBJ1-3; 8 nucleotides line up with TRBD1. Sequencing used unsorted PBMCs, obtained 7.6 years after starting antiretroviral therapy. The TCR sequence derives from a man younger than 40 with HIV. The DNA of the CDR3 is TGTGCCAGTAGTACCTTCAGGGGGCATACTGGAAACACCATATATTTT. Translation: CASSTFRGHTGNTIYF.